Below are 24 T cell receptor beta chains sequenced from a single sample in a study of T cells expressing NK-cell markers. Using the 5' RACE reads, TCRdb records one entry per CDR3 protein without DNA. The sample data list 550,000 or so distinct CDR3 sequences. Sequenced material: blood T cells: a sorted CD56 or NKG2C T cell subset, CD4+ or CD8+ T cells, or bulk PBMC T cells (not recorded which). The receptors originated from a man aged 18 to 35 in good health.

The V gene is TRBV12-3 or TRBV12-4, the J gene TRBJ1-3; TCRdb indicates TRBD1, and absent DNA this call remains unverified. The CDR3 is made up of 16 amino acids. The CDR3 loop reads CASSSAGQGPRHTIYF.

The chain is built from TRBV20-1 and TRBJ1-1; as DNA is missing, the TRBD1 call by TCRdb cannot be tested. Per germline, CDR1 DFQATT and CDR2 SNEGSKA (reference sequence). The CDR3 loop spans 14 amino acids. CDR3: CSAPRGIGGAEAFF.

The J gene is TRBJ1-3, the V gene TRBV20-1; TCRdb returns TRBD1, unconfirmable since there is no DNA. The CDR3 totals 13 residues. Germline V CDR1 and CDR2: DFQATT, SNEGSKA (reference sequence). CDR3 loop: CSAKEGQQNTIYF.

The chain has TRBV12-3 or TRBV12-4 and TRBJ1-1; TCRdb indicates TRBD1, and absent DNA this call remains unverified. There are 18 residues in the CDR3. CDR3 amino acids: CASSLIRVQETRFTEAFF.

The chain carries TRBV25-1 and TRBJ2-3. Germline V gene lookup returns CDR1 MGHDK and CDR2 SYGVNS. The CDR3 length is 15 residues. CDR3 region: CASSGQGLGTDTQYF.

The chain links TRBV20-1 to TRBJ2-7; TCRdb calls TRBD1, which cannot be checked without DNA. Germline V gene sequence: CDR1 DFQATT, CDR2 SNEGSKA (reference sequence). The CDR3 loop spans 15 amino acids. Here the CDR3 reads CSAKITGEWSYEQYF.

CDR3 sequence: CASSEAGLDGVISYNEQFF. This chain links TRBV6-1 with TRBJ2-1; TCRdb reports TRBD2, a call that lacks DNA to check it against. The CDR3 runs 19 residues. Germline V gene sequence: CDR1 MNHNS, CDR2 SASEGT.

The chain is built from TRBV18 and TRBJ2-3; TCRdb reports TRBD2, a call that lacks DNA to check it against. CDR1 and CDR2 (germline): KGHSH, LQKENI. The CDR3 sequence is 16 residues long. The CDR3 loop is CASSRPLAGDSVTQYF.

The V and J genes are TRBV12-3 or TRBV12-4 and TRBJ2-3; TCRdb selects TRBD2, and the lack of DNA leaves this call unchecked. The CDR3 length is 16 residues. CDR3 loop: CASSLGTSRVRDTQYF.

The V and J genes are TRBV6-1 and TRBJ2-1; the TCRdb call, TRBD2, lacks DNA for checking. The length of the CDR3 is 15 residues. CDR1 is MNHNS, CDR2 SASEGT, per germline. The CDR3 spells CASTPTHSSYNEQFF.

This chain connects TRBV5-1 to TRBJ1-4. This CDR3 comprises 13 residues. Per germline, CDR1 SGHRS and CDR2 YFSETQ. The CDR3 reads CASSEGLNEKLFF.

The rearrangement uses TRBV4-1 and TRBJ2-4. CDR1 is MGHRA and CDR2 is YSYEKL in the germline V gene. This CDR3 comprises 15 residues. CDR3 sequence: CASSQAVSRMDIQYF.

The chain combines TRBV4-2 with TRBJ2-7; with no DNA, the TCRdb D assignment of TRBD1 cannot be verified. This CDR3 spans 15 amino acids. Per the germline V gene, CDR1 is LGHNA and CDR2 is YNFKEQ. The CDR3 sequence is CASSQTRDGSYEQYF.

The rearrangement links TRBV24-1 to TRBJ1-5; the D gene TCRdb calls, TRBD1, cannot be checked with no DNA. Germline V lookup: CDR1 KGHDR, CDR2 SFDVKD. The CDR3 consists of 15 residues. CDR3 residues: CATSDRDRANQPQHF.

This sequence joins TRBV20-1 and TRBJ1-1; with no DNA, the TCRdb D assignment of TRBD1 cannot be verified. This CDR3 has 14 amino acids. Germline lookup yields CDR1 DFQATT and CDR2 SNEGSKA (reference sequence). The CDR3 reads CSARDDEGGTEAFF.

The gene calls are TRBV7-2 and TRBJ2-3; the D gene TCRdb calls, TRBD2, cannot be checked with no DNA. This CDR3 spans 16 amino acids. CDR1 is SGHTA and CDR2 is FQGNSA in the germline V gene. The CDR3 loop is CASSVPRDRRGDTQYF.

This chain uses TRBV12-3 or TRBV12-4 with TRBJ1-4; the D call from TCRdb, TRBD1, cannot be confirmed without DNA. The CDR3 extends over 12 amino acids. This CDR3 is CASRGRGPRLFF.

The chain recombines TRBV28 with TRBJ2-2; as DNA is missing, the TRBD1 call by TCRdb cannot be tested. The CDR3 length is 14 residues. Germline CDR1 reads MDHEN; CDR2 reads SYDVKM. Here the CDR3 reads CASTITGFTGELFF.

The genes are TRBV20-1 and TRBJ2-3; TCRdb designates TRBD1, a call that cannot be tested without DNA. CDR1 and CDR2 (germline): DFQATT, SNEGSKA (reference sequence). The CDR3 is 14 amino acids. This CDR3 is CSVETGASTDTQYF.

V and J are TRBV28 and TRBJ1-1; the D call from TCRdb, TRBD1, cannot be confirmed without DNA. Germline CDR1 MDHEN, CDR2 SYDVKM. The CDR3 has 14 amino acids. The CDR3 region is CASSPDRVNTEAFF.

The gene calls are TRBV7-9 and TRBJ2-4. This CDR3 has 14 residues. Germline CDR1 SEHNR, CDR2 FQNEAQ (reference sequence). The CDR3 loop reads CASSSGTHKNIQYF. Combining the CDR3 with reference TRBV7-9 and TRBJ2-4 gives the whole variable domain DTGVSQNPRHKITKRGQNVTFRCDPISEHNRLYWYRQTLGQGPEFLTYFQNEAQLEKSRLLSDRFSAERPKGSFSTLEIQRTEQGDSAMYLCASSSGTHKNIQYFGAGTRLSVL.

CDR3 region: CASTPALAKNIQYF. The rearrangement links TRBV28 to TRBJ2-4; the TRBD1 assignment by TCRdb is unverifiable without DNA. The CDR3 is 14 residues long. The germline V gene encodes CDR1 MDHEN and CDR2 SYDVKM.

The CDR3 protein is CASSSLSGSHEQFF. The chain couples TRBV5-1 to TRBJ2-1; TCRdb's D call, TRBD2, is unchecked because there is no DNA. Germline CDR1 reads SGHRS; CDR2 reads YFSETQ. CDR3 size: 14 residues.

V and J are TRBV4-3 and TRBJ1-2; lacking DNA, the TRBD1 call made by TCRdb goes unchecked. CDR3 length: 16 residues. Germline CDR1 and CDR2: LGHNA and YSLEER. The CDR3 sequence is CASSQGSSTGASGYTF.